This TCR beta chain was sequenced for a study of TIL therapy for anti-PD-1-resistant metastatic lung cancer. Overall study context: Four tumors were EGFR-mutant and two were ALK-rearranged.

Time point denoted: pre-treatment sample, taken before nivolumab and TIL therapy. CDR1 and CDR2 (germline): SGHRS, YFSETQ. This CDR3 comprises 17 residues. Trimming removed 0 bases from V and 2 bases from J; junction bases left unmatched: 5. This clone was picked up one time. The immunoSEQ assay was v3. Survey-level samples got some 2 million read pairs; deep-level samples got about 4.5-6.5 million. Assay: immunoSEQ multiplex PCR; the TCRdb copy retains only in-frame clones and omits some. The sample holds about 60,000 clones, 69% seen once. The receptor's source is a person aged 25 to 85 with non-small cell lung cancer. Sequencing used blood, obtained at baseline. The chain carries TRBV5-1 and TRBJ2-3, with 11 bases that match TRBD2. For the CDR3, the DNA is TGCGCCAGCAGCTTGGGACTAGCGGGATGGGCCACAGATACGCAGTATTTT. It translates to CASSLGLAGWATDTQYF.